A single TCR beta chain is shown here with its context. This CDR3 region has 15 residues. In TCRdb, the 5' RACE reads were re-called with MiXCR into one record per CDR3 protein. The profile shows 500,000 to 550,000 distinct CDR3 sequences, around a fifth of them singletons. This specimen belongs to a study of T cells after yellow fever vaccination. This chain uses TRBV21-1 with TRBJ1-1. TRBV21-1 is labeled a pseudogene. Here the sequenced sample was PBMCs, taken approximately 22 days after the first yellow fever vaccination. The TCR comes from a man in his late teens or twenties who received the YFV17D yellow fever vaccine. CDR3 nucleotides: TGTGCCAGCAGCAAAGCGGGTCGATGGGGCACTGAAGCTTTCTTT. It yields the protein CASSKAGRWGTEAFF.